This is a list of T cell receptor beta chains from one sample in a study of OX40 agonist ivuxolimab in advanced cancers. Profiling relied on immunoSEQ multiplex PCR, and the TCRdb table lists in-frame clones only, not all of them. Among around 80,000 clones listed, over 80% were seen once. The sequencing here drew on CD4+ or CD8+ T cells sorted from blood, taken in a trial of the OX40 agonist ivuxolimab. The receptor set was obtained from an adult with an advanced solid tumor such as melanoma, head and neck, liver or kidney cancer. Both conserved end residues are part of each CDR3. The D gene is left open where the match is weak. Size is omitted from some rows. Given values are once, few, many or a class for expanded clones.

-	TRBV5-1	-	TRBJ2-3	CASGLLATSTDTQYF	TGCGCCAGCGGCCTCCTAGCGACTAGCACAGATACGCAGTATTTT
-	TRBV18	-	TRBJ2-1	CASSSEDKSSYNEQFF	TGTGCCAGCTCATCAGAGGACAAGAGCTCCTACAATGAGCAGTTCTTC
few	TRBV19	-	TRBJ1-6	CASSITRGTDSPLHF	TGTGCCAGTAGTATAACCCGGGGGACGGATTCACCCCTCCACTTT
-	TRBV1	-	TRBJ2-7	CTSSQNTSDYEQYF	TGCACCAGCAGCCAAAACACTAGCGACTACGAGCAGTACTTC
-	TRBV6-5	-	TRBJ2-7	CASRPVWSYEQYF	TGTGCCAGCAGACCTGTATGGTCCTACGAGCAGTACTTC
few	TRBV30	-	TRBJ1-5	CAWSLGGQPQHF	TGTGCCTGGAGTCTAGGAGGGCAGCCCCAGCATTTT
-	TRBV4-3	-	TRBJ1-6	CASSQEALDSPLHF	TGCGCCAGCAGCCAAGAGGCCTTAGATTCACCCCTCCACTTT
-	TRBV9	-	TRBJ1-2	CASSVGRQRIYGYTF	TGTGCCAGCAGCGTAGGTAGGCAGAGAATATATGGCTACACCTTC
-	TRBV5-1	TRBD1	TRBJ2-5	CASSLTGGEIETQYF	TGCGCCAGCAGCTTAACAGGGGGCGAGATCGAGACCCAGTACTTC
-	TRBV5-1	-	TRBJ1-2	CASSLASTEYGYTF	TGCGCCAGCAGCTTGGCCTCGACAGAATATGGCTACACCTTC
-	TRBV19	-	TRBJ1-2	CASSDVMNGNYGYTF	TGTGCCAGTAGCGACGTTATGAACGGTAACTATGGCTACACCTTC
-	TRBV21-1	-	TRBJ2-1	CASSKYPGDRGRIGSYNEQFF	TGTGCCAGCAGCAAATATCCAGGGGACAGGGGGCGAATTGGGTCCTACAATGAGCAGTTCTTC
-	TRBV18	TRBD2	TRBJ2-1	CASSPPLAGGNNEQFF	TGTGCCAGCTCACCACCCTTAGCGGGAGGGAACAATGAGCAGTTCTTC
-	TRBV25-1	TRBD2	TRBJ2-7	CASSESGGYEQYF	TGTGCCAGCAGTGAAAGCGGGGGTTACGAGCAGTACTTC
-	TRBV4-2	-	TRBJ1-5	CASSQEPGGQQPQHF	TGTGCCAGCAGCCAAGAACCGGGGGGGCAACAGCCCCAGCATTTT
-	TRBV15	TRBD1	TRBJ2-3	CATSRGPGGSTDTQYF	TGTGCCACCAGCAGAGGGCCAGGGGGTAGCACAGATACGCAGTATTTT
-	TRBV6-5	-	TRBJ1-1	CASKERGNTEAFF	TGTGCCAGCAAAGAAAGGGGGAACACTGAAGCTTTCTTT
-	TRBV7-4	TRBD1	TRBJ1-5	CASSSSTGPAGSNQPQHF	TGTGCCAGCAGCTCCTCGACAGGGCCGGCGGGGAGCAATCAGCCCCAGCATTTT
-	TRBV28	-	TRBJ1-2	CASSWGLLYGYTF	TGTGCCAGCAGTTGGGGACTTCTCTATGGCTACACCTTC
-	TRBV5-4	TRBD2	TRBJ2-3	CASSLKLAGTSDTQYF	TGTGCCAGCAGCTTGAAACTAGCGGGAACTTCAGATACGCAGTATTTT
few	TRBV5-8	-	TRBJ1-5	CASSLEPYQPQHF	TGTGCCAGCAGCTTGGAACCTTATCAGCCCCAGCATTTT
-	TRBV9	-	TRBJ1-2	CASSVDFSYGYTF	TGTGCCAGCAGCGTAGACTTCTCCTATGGCTACACCTTC
once	TRBV5-8	-	TRBJ1-3	CASSPYIRSGNTIYF	TGTGCCAGCAGCCCCTACATACGCTCTGGAAACACCATATATTTT
-	TRBV2	-	TRBJ2-5	CATSIDVHQETQYF	TGTGCCACCTCGATTGACGTTCACCAAGAGACCCAGTACTTC
-	TRBV28	-	TRBJ2-7	CASSFGSSYEQYF	TGTGCCAGCAGTTTTGGCAGCTCCTACGAGCAGTACTTC
-	TRBV5-4	-	TRBJ2-2	CVLRRAGANTGELFF	TGTGTCCTGCGTAGGGCGGGCGCGAACACCGGGGAGCTGTTTTTT
once	TRBV7-2	-	TRBJ2-7	CASSLFRASPEQYF	TGTGCCAGCAGTTTATTCCGGGCCTCCCCCGAGCAGTACTTC
few	TRBV5-1	TRBD1	TRBJ2-3	CASSPNPGGRTDTQYF	TGCGCCAGCAGCCCTAACCCAGGGGGCCGCACAGATACGCAGTATTTT
once	TRBV9	-	TRBJ1-2	CASSVAGQGPNYGYTF	TGTGCCAGCAGCGTAGCAGGGCAGGGGCCTAACTATGGCTACACCTTC
-	TRBV7-6	-	TRBJ2-3	CASSLPSADTQYF	TGTGCCAGCAGCTTGCCTAGTGCAGATACGCAGTATTTT
-	TRBV5-1	TRBD1	TRBJ1-2	CASSRGTGDRDGYTF	TGCGCCAGCAGCCGTGGGACAGGGGATAGGGATGGCTACACCTTC
-	TRBV28	-	TRBJ1-5	CASTSGGNQPQHF	TGTGCCAGCACATCGGGGGGGAATCAGCCCCAGCATTTT
-	TRBV29-1	-	TRBJ2-7	CSVEDKGDEQYF	TGCAGCGTTGAAGATAAAGGGGACGAGCAGTACTTC
-	TRBV7-8	TRBD1	TRBJ2-1	CASSIGQGARYEQFF	TGTGCCAGCAGCATCGGACAGGGGGCGCGATATGAGCAGTTCTTC
-	TRBV9	TRBD1	TRBJ2-1	CASSGQGADYNEQFF	TGTGCCAGCAGCGGACAGGGGGCGGACTACAATGAGCAGTTCTTC
-	TRBV5-1	-	TRBJ1-1	CASSPDTKNTEAFF	TGCGCCAGCAGCCCGGACACGAAGAACACTGAAGCTTTCTTT
-	TRBV7-2	-	TRBJ2-2	CASSLEGGMNTGELFF	TGTGCCAGCAGCTTAGAGGGCGGAATGAACACCGGGGAGCTGTTTTTT
once	TRBV9	-	TRBJ2-2	CASSARGGSGELFF	TGTGCCAGCAGCGCCAGGGGGGGCAGCGGGGAGCTGTTTTTT
-	TRBV4-3	-	TRBJ1-2	CASSQASGAYGYTF	TGCGCCAGCAGCCAAGCTTCGGGCGCTTATGGCTACACCTTC
-	TRBV10-3	-	TRBJ1-2	CAILRDRPWGYTF	TGTGCCATCCTTCGTGACAGACCGTGGGGCTACACCTTC
-	TRBV6-5	-	TRBJ2-6	CASSYVEGRGANVLTF	TGTGCCAGCAGTTACGTGGAGGGACGTGGGGCCAACGTCCTGACTTTC
-	TRBV11-3	TRBD1	TRBJ1-2	CASSPSRRRDRAQFFYGYTF	TGTGCCAGCAGCCCCAGCAGGCGCCGGGACAGGGCCCAATTCTTCTATGGCTACACCTTC
-	TRBV28	-	TRBJ2-7	CASRIGSSYEQYF	TGTGCCAGCAGAATTGGAAGCTCCTACGAGCAGTACTTC
-	TRBV28	TRBD2	TRBJ2-6	CASTSASSGANVLTF	TGTGCCTCGACTAGCGCAAGCTCTGGGGCCAACGTCCTGACTTTC
-	TRBV7-2	TRBD1	TRBJ1-2	CASSQDRGSGYTF	TGTGCCAGCAGCCAAGACAGGGGCTCTGGCTACACCTTC
-	TRBV19	-	TRBJ1-3	CASTLGLGGNTIYF	TGTGCCAGTACCCTAGGACTGGGTGGAAACACCATATATTTT
once	TRBV28	-	TRBJ2-7	CASSLRTNGGREQYF	TGTGCCAGCAGTCTCCGGACCAACGGCGGGCGCGAGCAGTACTTC
-	TRBV27	-	TRBJ2-1	CASSLAGLLSQNEQFF	TGTGCCAGCAGTTTAGCCGGACTGCTCTCTCAAAATGAGCAGTTCTTC
-	TRBV27	TRBD1	TRBJ2-7	CASSLLPPGQGAYEQYF	TGTGCCAGCAGTTTGCTTCCTCCGGGACAGGGGGCTTACGAGCAGTACTTC
-	TRBV5-4	TRBD1	TRBJ2-7	CASSLDRGREQYF	TGTGCCAGCAGCTTGGATAGGGGGCGCGAGCAGTACTTC
-	TRBV5-1	TRBD2	TRBJ2-1	CASSLLGTSGRLHFF	TGCGCCAGCAGCTTGCTGGGGACTAGCGGGAGGTTACACTTCTTC
-	TRBV10-3	-	TRBJ1-1	CANMGLETEAFF	TGTGCCAATATGGGGCTGGAAACTGAAGCTTTCTTT
-	TRBV5-6	-	TRBJ2-5	CASSPPGLPPETQYF	TGTGCCAGCAGCCCGCCGGGACTTCCGCCCGAGACCCAGTACTTC
-	TRBV18	-	TRBJ2-1	CASSPQKGANDEQFF	TGTGCCAGCTCACCACAAAAAGGGGCTAACGATGAGCAGTTCTTC